This TCR beta chain was recorded in a study of a mutant IDH1 vaccine in newly diagnosed glioma. Study-level background: Onset of vaccination occurred 4-6 weeks following radiotherapy alone, or with temozolomide cycles. Regarding the study as a whole: In about 93% of patients, immune responses induced by the vaccine occurred.

V was cut by 6 bases and J by 8 bases, with 16 bases left in between. This CDR3 is built from 13 residues. Germline V gene lookup returns CDR1 LNHDA and CDR2 SQIVND (reference sequence). The repertoire was sequenced with immunoSEQ multiplex PCR; TCRdb's copy has only in-frame clones and lacks some. The sample shows around 41,000 clones, about 78% of them seen only once. Concerning this clone itself: Its matching antigen is unknown.

Regarding time point: week 23, last vaccination. Vaccinated patients received 300 ug of mutant IDH1 20-mer peptide per dose, with topical imiquimod. The chain links TRBV19 to TRBJ1-1, with D possibly TRBD1 on 5 matching bases. Sample: PBMCs, taken from a glioma patient whose treatment included an IDH1 peptide vaccine. The receptor was derived from a woman between 40 and 55 years old with glioma. Some clones in this sample may be carry-over from other donors' samples. The CDR3 protein is CASSGTLNGEAFF. For the CDR3, the DNA is TGTGCCAGTAGCGGGACCCTGAACGGGGAAGCTTTCTTT.